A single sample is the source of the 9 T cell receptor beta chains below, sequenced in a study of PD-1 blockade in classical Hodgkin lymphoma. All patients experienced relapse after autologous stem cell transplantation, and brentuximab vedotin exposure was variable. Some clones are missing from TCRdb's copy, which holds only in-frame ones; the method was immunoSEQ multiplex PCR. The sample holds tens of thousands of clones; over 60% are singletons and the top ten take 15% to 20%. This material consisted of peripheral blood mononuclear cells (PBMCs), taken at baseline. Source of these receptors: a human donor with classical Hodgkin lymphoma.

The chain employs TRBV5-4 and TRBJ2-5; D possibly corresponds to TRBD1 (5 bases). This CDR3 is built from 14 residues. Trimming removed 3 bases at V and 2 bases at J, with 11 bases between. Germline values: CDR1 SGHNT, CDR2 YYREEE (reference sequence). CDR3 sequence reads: CASSSAQGQETQYF. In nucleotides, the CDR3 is TGTGCCAGCAGCTCGGCTCAGGGACAAGAGACCCAGTACTTC.

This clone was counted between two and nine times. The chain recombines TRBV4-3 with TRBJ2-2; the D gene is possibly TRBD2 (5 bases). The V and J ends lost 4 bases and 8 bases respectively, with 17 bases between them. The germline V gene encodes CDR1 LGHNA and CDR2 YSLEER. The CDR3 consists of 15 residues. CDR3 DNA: TGCGCCAGCAGCCGAATCGCACTAGTAGGTGGGGAGCTGTTTTTT. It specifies CASSRIALVGGELFF.

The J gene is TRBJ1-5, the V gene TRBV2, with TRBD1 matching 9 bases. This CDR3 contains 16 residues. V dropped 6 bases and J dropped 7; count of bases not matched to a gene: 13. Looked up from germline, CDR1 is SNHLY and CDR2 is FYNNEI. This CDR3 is CASRVGRDRVVQPQHF. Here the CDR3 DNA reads TGTGCCAGCAGAGTGGGTAGGGACAGGGTTGTCCAGCCCCAGCATTTT.

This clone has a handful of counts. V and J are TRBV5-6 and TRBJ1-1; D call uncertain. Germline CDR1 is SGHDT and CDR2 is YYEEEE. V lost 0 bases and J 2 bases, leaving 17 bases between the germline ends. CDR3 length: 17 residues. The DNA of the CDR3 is TGTGCCAGCAGCTTGGCGGGAGTTCCTACCACTAACACTGAAGCTTTCTTT. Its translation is CASSLAGVPTTNTEAFF.

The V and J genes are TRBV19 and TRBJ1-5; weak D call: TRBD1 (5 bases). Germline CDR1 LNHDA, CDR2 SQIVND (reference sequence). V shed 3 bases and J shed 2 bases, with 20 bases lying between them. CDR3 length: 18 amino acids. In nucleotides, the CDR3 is TGTGCCAGTAGTATTTTAAACCGGGCCCCGGGGCGCAATCAGCCCCAGCATTTT. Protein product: CASSILNRAPGRNQPQHF.

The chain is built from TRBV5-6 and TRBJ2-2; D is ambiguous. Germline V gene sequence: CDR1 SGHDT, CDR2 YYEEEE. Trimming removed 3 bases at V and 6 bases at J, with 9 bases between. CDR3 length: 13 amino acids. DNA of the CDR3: TGTGCCAGCAGCTCCCAACACTCCGGGGAGCTGTTTTTT. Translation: CASSSQHSGELFF.

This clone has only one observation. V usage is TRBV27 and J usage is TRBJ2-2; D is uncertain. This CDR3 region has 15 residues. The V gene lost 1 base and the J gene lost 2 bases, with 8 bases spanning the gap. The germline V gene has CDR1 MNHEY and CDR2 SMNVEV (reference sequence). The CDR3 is CASSLFPENTGELFF. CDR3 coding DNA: TGTGCCAGCAGTTTATTTCCAGAAAACACCGGGGAGCTGTTTTTT.

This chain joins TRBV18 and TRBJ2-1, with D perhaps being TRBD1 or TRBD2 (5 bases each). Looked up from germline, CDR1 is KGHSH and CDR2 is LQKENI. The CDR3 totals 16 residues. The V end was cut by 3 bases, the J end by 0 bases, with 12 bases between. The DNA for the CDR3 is TGTGCCAGCTCACCCCCGGGACCCAGCTCCTACAATGAGCAGTTCTTC. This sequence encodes CASSPPGPSSYNEQFF. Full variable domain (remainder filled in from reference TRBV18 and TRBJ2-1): NAGVMQNPRHLVRRRGQEARLRCSPMKGHSHVYWYRQLPEEGLKFMVYLQKENIIDESGMPKERFSAEFPKEGPSILRIQQVVRGDSAAYFCASSPPGPSSYNEQFFGPGTRLTVL.

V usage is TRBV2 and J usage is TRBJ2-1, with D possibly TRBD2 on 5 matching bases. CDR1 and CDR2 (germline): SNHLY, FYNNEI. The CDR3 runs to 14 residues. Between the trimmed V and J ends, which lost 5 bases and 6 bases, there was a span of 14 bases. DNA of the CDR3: TGTGCCAGCAGTATAGGGCTAGCCGTCAATGAGCAGTTCTTC. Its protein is CASSIGLAVNEQFF.